The source of this TCR beta chain is a study of blood T cell repertoires in COVID-19. Looking at the study overall: Samples came from the United States, Italy and Spain, spanning acute and convalescent COVID-19.

Authors' methods: Estimation of nucleated cell counts was performed using reference gene primer amplification. Sequenced by immunoSEQ multiplex PCR; TCRdb stores in-frame clones only, minus some. That table gives V, J and clone size, and the DNA gave D and trimming. Of around 350,000 clones listed, about 88% are singletons. The V and J ends lost 0 bases and 2 bases respectively, with 13 bases between them. The length of the CDR3 is 16 residues. Per the germline V gene, CDR1 is SGHTS and CDR2 is YDEGEE. The V and J genes are TRBV5-8 and TRBJ2-3, with D perhaps matching TRBD2 (6 bases). The source material was peripheral blood. The sequence was obtained from a human donor in a cohort sampled during active COVID-19. In DNA form, the CDR3 reads TGTGCCAGCAGCTTGGCTCTTAGCGGTGACACAGATACGCAGTATTTT. Its protein product is CASSLALSGDTDTQYF.